This entry describes one TCR beta chain. Its target is not known. The sample is drawn from a study of CXCR3-negative and CXCR3-positive naive CD8 T cells. For the study at large: Sequencing yielded 120 million to 150 million TRB reads, roughly 1.5 +/- 0.3 million per library.

Study conclusions and caveats: The TRB CDR3s that CXCR3-positive naive cells carried were more hydrophobic than those of CXCR3-negative naive cells. Once cells were cryopreserved, CXCR3 expression went down partly, and most assays used fresh PBMCs. In both naive subsets diversity was comparably high, whereas memory CD8+ cells showed much lower diversity.

The authors made the TRB cDNA libraries by 5' RACE using UMI labels. From the 5' RACE reads, TCRdb lists one entry per CDR3 protein and no DNA. In total, the table holds around 160,000 distinct CDR3 sequences. Those CD8+ T cells considered naive were CD45RO-CCR7+CD27+CD95-. The CDR3 covers 14 residues. Germline values: CDR1 SGHRS, CDR2 YFSETQ. Input material: naive CXCR3+ CD8+ T cells from blood. Subset specified: CD45RO-CCR7+CD27+CD95- naive CD8+ T cells expressing CXCR3 (TNR3+). This rearrangement joins TRBV5-1 to TRBJ2-5; the TCRdb D gene call, TRBD2, has no DNA to confirm it. The receptor was derived from a human donor in good health. Some clones in this sample may be carry-over from other donors' samples. The CDR3 loop reads CASSSRLVSETQYF.